The 22 T cell receptor beta chains in this list originate from one sample, sequenced in a study of blood T cell repertoires in COVID-19. Produced via immunoSEQ multiplex PCR; TCRdb's table is partial and in-frame only. The sample consists of some 260,000 clones, approximately 80% of them appearing once. Sample: peripheral blood. The receptors were gathered from a woman aged 80 or over with active or convalescent COVID-19.

CDR3 sequence reads: CAISQDRANQPQHF. The CDR3 nucleotides read TGTGCCATCAGCCAGGACAGGGCTAATCAGCCCCAGCATTTT. The chain joins TRBV10-3 to TRBJ1-5; 8 bases match TRBD1. This CDR3 is built from 14 residues. J lost 4 bases, V lost 6 bases, and 5 bases had no gene match. Germline CDR1 and CDR2: ENHRY and SYGVKD.

CDR3 region: CASSLRGGMETQYF. DNA for the CDR3: TGCGCCAGCAGCTTGCGGGGGGGCATGGAGACCCAGTACTTC. The chain is built from TRBV5-1 and TRBJ2-5; 8 bases match TRBD2. The germline V gene encodes CDR1 SGHRS and CDR2 YFSETQ. Trimming removed 1 base from V and 5 bases from J; junction bases left unmatched: 4. The CDR3 length is 14 residues.

The V and J genes are TRBV4-1 and TRBJ1-5; TRBD1 might be the D (5 bases). V shed 3 bases and J shed 3 bases, with 9 bases lying between them. The CDR3 contains 14 residues. Germline V gene lookup returns CDR1 MGHRA and CDR2 YSYEKL. The CDR3 DNA follows: TGCGCCAGCAGCCAGGGGGGTTCCAATCAGCCCCAGCATTTT. Translating gives CASSQGGSNQPQHF.

This chain connects TRBV16 to TRBJ2-7; a weak D match, TRBD1 (6 bases). Germline-derived CDR1 and CDR2 are KGHSY and FQNENV. V was cut by 1 base and J by 1 base, with 8 bases left in between. The CDR3 is 14 amino acids. The CDR3 DNA sequence: TGTGCCAGCAGCCAATACAGGGAGTCCTACGAGCAGTACTTC. Protein: CASSQYRESYEQYF. Full variable domain (outside the CDR3, taken from reference TRBV16 and TRBJ2-7): GEEVAQTPKHLVRGEGQKAKLYCAPIKGHSYVFWYQQVLKNEFKFLISFQNENVFDETGMPKERFSAKCLPNSPCSLEIQATKLEDSAVYFCASSQYRESYEQYFGPGTRLTVT.

The rearrangement joins TRBV2 to TRBJ2-5, with D tentatively TRBD2 (6 bases). V dropped 3 bases and J dropped 4 bases, with 12 bases sitting between them. The CDR3 has 14 amino acids. The germline V gene encodes CDR1 SNHLY and CDR2 FYNNEI. The CDR3, as DNA: TGTGCCAGCAGTGATGGAGGGGCTTCAGAGACCCAGTACTTC. Translation: CASSDGGASETQYF.

V usage is TRBV18 and J usage is TRBJ1-2, with 7 bases lining up with TRBD1. This CDR3 comprises 15 residues. The V gene's germline CDR1 is KGHSH and CDR2 LQKENI. V shed 5 bases and J 6 bases; nucleotides not matched to a gene: 12. The CDR3 DNA reads as TGTGCCAGCTCATCCCCCGGGACAGTATCGCATGGCTACACCTTC. It specifies CASSSPGTVSHGYTF.

The rearrangement uses TRBV4-2 and TRBJ2-7; 8 bases are shared with TRBD1. The CDR3 loop spans 15 amino acids. V lost 3 bases and J lost 6; bases outside the gene matches: 10. Germline CDR1 and CDR2: LGHNA and YNFKEQ. CDR3 sequence reads: CASSQAPTGTGEQYF. CDR3 bases: TGTGCCAGCAGCCAGGCCCCGACAGGGACAGGCGAGCAGTACTTC.

The chain links TRBV30 to TRBJ2-7, with 9 bases fitting TRBD1. From germline, CDR1 is GTSNPN and CDR2 SVGIG (reference sequence). Trimming removed 5 bases from V and 6 bases from J; junction bases left unmatched: 8. The CDR3 extends over 13 amino acids. CDR3 region: CAWRDRALVEQYF. The CDR3 DNA is TGTGCCTGGCGGGACAGGGCTCTTGTCGAGCAGTACTTC.

In DNA form, the CDR3 reads TGCAGCGTTGGGGAGGGAGTCGTAGATGGCTACACCTTC. The encoded protein is CSVGEGVVDGYTF. This sequence joins TRBV29-1 and TRBJ1-2; D is unclear. The CDR3 sequence is 13 residues long. V was cut by 4 bases and J by 6 bases, with 15 bases left in between. Germline V gene sequence: CDR1 SQVTM, CDR2 ANQGSEA.

The rearrangement links TRBV9 to TRBJ2-1, with TRBD2 matching over 15 bases. This CDR3 is built from 20 residues. V trimming: 0 bases; J trimming: 5 bases; junction bases outside the gene matches: 12. Germline V CDR1 and CDR2: SGDLS, YYNGEE. For the CDR3, the DNA is TGTGCCAGCAGCGTAGCTGGGACTAGCGGGAGGCCCCCAGAGGACAATGAGCAGTTCTTC. It specifies CASSVAGTSGRPPEDNEQFF.

This clone was picked up one time. This sequence joins TRBV18 and TRBJ2-2; D may be TRBD2 (6 bases). V lost 2 bases to trimming and J lost 4 bases, with 11 bases between them. This CDR3 has 15 residues. Germline lookup yields CDR1 KGHSH and CDR2 LQKENI. CDR3 nucleotides: TGTGCCAGCTCACCAGCGGCGGGGCTCACCGGGGAGCTGTTTTTT. This codes for CASSPAAGLTGELFF.

V and J are TRBV6-5 and TRBJ2-4; possible D gene TRBD2, 6 bases. V lost 5 bases, J lost 7 bases, and 15 bases lay in between. Germline assignment: CDR1 MNHEY and CDR2 SVGAGI. This CDR3 contains 14 residues. CDR3 loop: CASSSWTNLNIQYF. CDR3 in DNA: TGTGCCAGCAGTAGCTGGACTAATCTGAACATTCAGTACTTC.

The genes are TRBV28 and TRBJ1-2, with TRBD1 identical over 7 bases. CDR3 length: 15 residues. Germline lookup yields CDR1 MDHEN and CDR2 SYDVKM. V shed 7 bases and J 8 bases; nucleotides not matched to a gene: 16. The CDR3 loop reads CASTLPYRGRRGYTF. The CDR3 region has the DNA TGTGCCAGCACCCTACCTTACAGGGGTAGGAGGGGCTACACCTTC.

This clone was detected only a few times. The chain recombines TRBV6-5 with TRBJ2-2; 11 bases match TRBD2. Looked up from germline, CDR1 is MNHEY and CDR2 is SVGAGI. CDR3 length: 16 residues. V shed 4 bases and J 0 bases; nucleotides not matched to a gene: 1. The CDR3 DNA reads TGTGCCAGCAGTTTGGGACTAGCGGCGAACACCGGGGAGCTGTTTTTT. Its protein product is CASSLGLAANTGELFF.

Points on this clone: Other DNA sequences within the sample encode an identical CDR3. The rearrangement uses TRBV6-5 and TRBJ1-1; D remains ambiguous. Germline CDR1 reads MNHEY; CDR2 reads SVGAGI. The CDR3 length is 12 residues. Deletions cut 4 bases from V and 5 bases from J, with 8 bases between. The CDR3 region is CASSSPGTEAFF. The CDR3 coding sequence is TGTGCCAGCAGTTCACCGGGGACTGAAGCTTTCTTT.

This sequence joins TRBV6-6 and TRBJ1-1; the D gene is possibly TRBD1 (5 bases). V shed 5 bases and J shed 4 bases, with 11 bases lying between them. The germline V gene has CDR1 MNHNY and CDR2 SVGAGI (reference sequence). The CDR3 runs 13 residues. The CDR3 sequence is CASSTGVGTEAFF. The CDR3 DNA follows: TGTGCCAGCAGTACGGGGGTCGGCACTGAAGCTTTCTTT.

The rearrangement uses TRBV29-1 and TRBJ1-2, with a weak D call TRBD1 (6 bases). Germline loops: CDR1 SQVTM, CDR2 ANQGSEA. The germline V and J ends were trimmed by 7 bases and 8 bases, with 17 bases remaining between them. This CDR3 is built from 12 residues. The CDR3 nucleotides read TGCAGCGCCGGGGGGGCCGGGGTCGGCTACACCTTC. Amino acid sequence: CSAGGAGVGYTF.

V usage is TRBV27 and J usage is TRBJ2-3, with TRBD2 identical over 9 bases. V lost 6 bases to trimming and J lost 4 bases; unmatched junction nucleotides: 5. This CDR3 comprises 14 residues. The germline gives CDR1 MNHEY, CDR2 SMNVEV (reference sequence). The CDR3 DNA sequence: TGTGCCAGCAGACTCGGACTAGCGTCAGATACGCAGTATTTT. Its protein is CASRLGLASDTQYF.

The rearrangement joins TRBV5-6 to TRBJ1-2; weak D call: TRBD1 (6 bases). The CDR3 totals 12 residues. CDR1 SGHDT and CDR2 YYEEEE come from the germline V gene. Trimming pared 3 bases from V and 4 bases from J, leaving 7 bases between. Here the CDR3 DNA reads TGTGCCAGCAGCTCAGGGGTCTATGGCTACACCTTC. Translation gives CASSSGVYGYTF. The full variable domain, with the rest looked up from reference TRBV5-6 and TRBJ1-2, is DAGVTQSPTHLIKTRGQQVTLRCSPKSGHDTVSWYQQALGQGPQFIFQYYEEEERQRGNFPDRFSGHQFPNYSSELNVNALLLGDSALYLCASSSGVYGYTFGSGTRLTVV.

The chain links TRBV3-1 (or the pseudogene TRBV3-2) to TRBJ1-5; D is undetermined. Between the trimmed V and J ends, which lost 2 bases and 4 bases, there was a span of 9 bases. Germline V CDR1 and CDR2: LGHDT, YNNKEL (reference sequence). The CDR3 is made up of 14 amino acids. The CDR3 coding sequence is TGTGCCAGCAGCCAAAGCGGGCTGAATCAGCCCCAGCATTTT. Translated, it gives CASSQSGLNQPQHF.

This clone is a singleton in its sample. V gene TRBV4-2 combines with J gene TRBJ1-4, with 12 bases identical to TRBD1. The V segment lost 3 bases and the J segment 7 bases; nucleotides outside the gene matches: 6. Germline assignment: CDR1 LGHNA and CDR2 YNFKEQ. The CDR3 is 16 amino acids. CDR3 residues: CASSQDVGQGAEKLFF. The CDR3 nucleotides are TGTGCCAGCAGCCAGGACGTGGGACAGGGGGCTGAAAAACTGTTTTTT.

V is TRBV7-8 and J is TRBJ1-1; a possible D gene is TRBD1 (6 bases). This CDR3 contains 17 residues. Germline V gene data show CDR1 as SGHVS and CDR2 as FQNEAQ. Trimming stripped 5 bases from V and 4 bases from J, with 23 bases between. The CDR3 nucleotides are TGTGCCAGCAGCAGGAGGGGCACCGAGAGGGGGGGCACTGAAGCTTTCTTT. This gives the protein CASSRRGTERGGTEAFF. Full variable domain (outside the CDR3, taken from reference TRBV7-8 and TRBJ1-1): GAGVSQSPRYKVAKRGQDVALRCDPISGHVSLFWYQQALGQGPEFLTYFQNEAQLDKSGLPSDRFFAERPEGSVSTLKIQRTQQEDSAVYLCASSRRGTERGGTEAFFGQGTRLTVV.